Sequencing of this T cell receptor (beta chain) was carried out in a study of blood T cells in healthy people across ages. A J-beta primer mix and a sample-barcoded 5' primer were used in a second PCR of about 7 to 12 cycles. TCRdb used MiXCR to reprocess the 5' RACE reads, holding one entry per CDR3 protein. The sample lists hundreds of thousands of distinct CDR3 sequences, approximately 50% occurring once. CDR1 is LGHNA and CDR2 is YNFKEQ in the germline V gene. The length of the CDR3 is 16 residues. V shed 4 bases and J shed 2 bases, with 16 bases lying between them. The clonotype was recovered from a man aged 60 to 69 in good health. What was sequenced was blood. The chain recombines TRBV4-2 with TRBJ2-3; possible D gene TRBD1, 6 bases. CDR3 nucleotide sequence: TGTGCCAGCAGCCCCTCCGGGACACCCCACACAGATACGCAGTATTTT. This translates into CASSPSGTPHTDTQYF.